The 21 T cell receptor beta chains below were found in one sample sequenced in a study of cytomegalovirus exposure and HLA in healthy donors. 13 Jbeta primers and 60 Vbeta primers were used for the PCR. TCRdb's copy holds only in-frame clones and misses some; the assay was immunoSEQ multiplex PCR. The sample includes roughly 120,000 clones, roughly four fifths of them seen just once. Sequenced input: PBMCs. The origin of the receptors is a male donor in good health and CMV-seropositive.

The chain carries TRBV30 and TRBJ2-1, with 7 bases fitting TRBD1. This CDR3 has 14 amino acids. The junction had 7 bases not matched to a gene; V was cut back by 4 bases and J by 4 bases. In germline, CDR1 is GTSNPN, CDR2 SVGIG (reference sequence). For the CDR3, the DNA is TGTGCCTGGATCCCCGGGACAGCTTACAATGAGCAGTTCTTC. Translating it yields CAWIPGTAYNEQFF.

The V and J genes are TRBV27 and TRBJ2-3, with 7 bases that match TRBD2. The CDR3 sequence is 14 residues long. Trimming took 3 bases from V and 2 from J; bases not matched to a gene: 2. Germline V gene lookup returns CDR1 MNHEY and CDR2 SMNVEV (reference sequence). The CDR3 spells CASSFLADTDTQYF. CDR3 DNA sequence: TGTGCCAGCAGTTTCCTAGCGGACACAGATACGCAGTATTTT.

This clone showed up just a few times. This chain connects TRBV19 to TRBJ2-1, with D maybe TRBD2 (7 bases). V was cut by 3 bases and J by 8 bases, with 11 bases left in between. Germline CDR1 is LNHDA and CDR2 is SQIVND (reference sequence). The CDR3 is 13 amino acids. CDR3 loop: CASSIGGADEQFF. For the CDR3, the DNA is TGTGCCAGTAGTATTGGGGGGGCGGATGAGCAGTTCTTC.

V usage is TRBV6-5 and J usage is TRBJ2-5; D unclear. The J call may not be correct, given that the DNA end is closer to TRBJ2-7. Germline V gives CDR1 MNHEY, CDR2 SVGAGI. The CDR3 has 14 residues. The CDR3 spells CASSYDSSSYEQYF. CDR3 nucleotides: TGTGCCAGCAGTTACGACTCGAGCTCCTACGAGCAGTACTTC.

The chain employs TRBV6-6 and TRBJ2-1, with 7 nucleotides matching TRBD1. There are 15 residues in the CDR3. With 0 bases clipped from V and 7 bases from J, the junction kept 6 bases outside the gene matches. Germline CDR1 is MNHNY and CDR2 is SVGAGI (reference sequence). The CDR3 region has the DNA TGTGCCAGCAGTTACTCTGGACAGGTGGGGAATGAGCAGTTCTTC. Protein product: CASSYSGQVGNEQFF.

V usage is TRBV7-8 and J usage is TRBJ2-7; D call uncertain. The CDR3 loop spans 14 amino acids. The ends were cut back, 1 base at V and 1 base at J, with 8 bases in the middle. The germline V gene encodes CDR1 SGHVS and CDR2 FQNEAQ. CDR3: CASSLVAESYEQYF. The CDR3 DNA follows: TGTGCCAGCAGCTTAGTGGCTGAATCCTACGAGCAGTACTTC.

This chain connects TRBV10-3 to TRBJ1-2, with a tentative D call TRBD1 (6 bases). The length of the CDR3 is 15 residues. V lost 5 bases, J lost 4 bases, and 17 bases lay in between. The germline V gene encodes CDR1 ENHRY and CDR2 SYGVKD. Here the CDR3 DNA reads TGTGCCATCAGTTCGACGGACAGAGGTCCCTATGGCTACACCTTC. Translating gives CAISSTDRGPYGYTF.

The chain combines TRBV9 with TRBJ2-1; D is possibly TRBD2 (6 bases). With 3 bases removed from V and 8 bases from J, the gap between germline ends came to 18 bases. CDR3 length: 15 residues. Germline lookup yields CDR1 SGDLS and CDR2 YYNGEE. The CDR3 protein is CASSAPGLLWDEQFF. The CDR3 DNA reads TGTGCCAGCAGCGCCCCGGGACTCCTGTGGGATGAGCAGTTCTTC.

V is TRBV2 and J is TRBJ2-5, with D possibly matching TRBD2 (5 bases). This CDR3 has 12 residues. The germline V gene has CDR1 SNHLY and CDR2 FYNNEI. V dropped 4 bases and J dropped 4 bases, with 7 bases sitting between them. DNA for the CDR3: TGTGCCAGCAGTGGCGAGGGAGAGACCCAGTACTTC. Amino acids: CASSGEGETQYF.

V and J are TRBV5-6 and TRBJ2-2; D not certain. CDR1 is SGHDT, CDR2 YYEEEE, per germline. The CDR3 runs to 14 residues. The V end lost 3 bases, the J end lost 0 bases, and 6 bases lay between the germline ends. CDR3 nucleotide sequence: TGTGCCAGCAGCTCCCTTTCGAACACCGGGGAGCTGTTTTTT. Translation gives CASSSLSNTGELFF.

This clone appeared once. The CDR3 bases are TGTGCCAGCAGTTTCCGGCTCCGGACTAGCGGGAGGAGCTCCTACGAGCAGTACTTC. This translates into CASSFRLRTSGRSSYEQYF. The chain couples TRBV28 to TRBJ2-7, with TRBD2 matching over 14 bases. With 3 bases clipped from V and 0 bases from J, the junction kept 10 bases outside the gene matches. This CDR3 region has 19 residues. The germline V gene encodes CDR1 MDHEN and CDR2 SYDVKM.

The chain links TRBV9 to TRBJ1-1; TRBD1 agrees at 8 bases. This CDR3 contains 15 residues. Per the germline V gene, CDR1 is SGDLS and CDR2 is YYNGEE. With 0 bases clipped from V and 8 bases from J, the junction kept 9 bases outside the gene matches. CDR3 loop: CASSVDRNRGTEAFF. The CDR3 bases are TGTGCCAGCAGCGTAGATAGGAACAGGGGGACAGAAGCTTTCTTT.

V usage is TRBV29-1 and J usage is TRBJ2-3, with 9 bases matching TRBD1. This CDR3 is built from 15 residues. The V gene end was trimmed by 7 bases and the J gene end by 1 base; junction bases not matched to a gene: 9. Looked up from germline, CDR1 is SQVTM and CDR2 is ANQGSEA. CDR3 sequence: CSATGGGKRTDTQYF. The CDR3 DNA follows: TGCAGCGCCACAGGGGGCGGCAAGCGCACAGATACGCAGTATTTT.

The rearrangement uses TRBV2 and TRBJ1-5, with 8 bases that match TRBD1. V lost 11 bases, J lost 3 bases, and 9 bases stayed unmatched. This CDR3 region has 14 residues. Germline CDR1 reads SNHLY; CDR2 reads FYNNEI. This CDR3 is CAGQDRADNQPQHF. CDR3 coding DNA: TGTGCCGGACAGGACAGGGCCGACAATCAGCCCCAGCATTTT.

The chain links TRBV30 to TRBJ2-1; 7 bases match TRBD1. The CDR3 runs to 14 residues. The germline V gene has CDR1 GTSNPN and CDR2 SVGIG (reference sequence). V gave up 2 bases and J gave up 3 bases; unmatched junction bases: 4. The CDR3 coding sequence is TGTGCCTGGAGTCCGGGACAGCTCTACAATGAGCAGTTCTTC. Translating it yields CAWSPGQLYNEQFF.

The V call is TRBV19, the J call TRBJ2-4; TRBD1 agrees at 8 bases. V shed 6 bases, J shed 0 bases, and the junction held 7 bases outside the gene matches. Germline-derived CDR1 and CDR2 are LNHDA and SQIVND (reference sequence). The CDR3 spans 16 residues. This CDR3 reads CASSHGQGLAKNIQYF. The CDR3 region has the DNA TGTGCCAGTAGCCACGGACAGGGTTTAGCCAAAAACATTCAGTACTTC.

This clone was observed once. This chain joins TRBV7-2 and TRBJ2-7, with 7 bases aligning to TRBD1. The junction had 4 bases not matched to a gene; V was cut back by 3 bases and J by 5 bases. The V gene's germline CDR1 is SGHTA and CDR2 FQGNSA. The CDR3 runs 13 residues. The CDR3 sequence is CASSFTGVDEQYF. DNA for the CDR3: TGTGCCAGCAGCTTTACAGGGGTAGACGAGCAGTACTTC.

The chain couples TRBV6-5 to TRBJ2-7, with 8 bases aligning to TRBD1. The CDR3 has 14 residues. V lost 6 bases to trimming and J lost 3 bases; unmatched junction nucleotides: 7. Germline CDR1 reads MNHEY; CDR2 reads SVGAGI. CDR3 sequence reads: CASSPSDRGYEQYF. For the CDR3, the DNA is TGTGCCAGCAGCCCATCCGACAGGGGCTACGAGCAGTACTTC.

The chain couples TRBV14 to TRBJ2-1; weak D call: TRBD2 (5 bases). CDR3 length: 13 residues. The germline V gene encodes CDR1 SGHDN and CDR2 FVKESK. Between the trimmed V and J ends, which lost 1 base and 9 bases, there was a span of 10 bases. CDR3 protein: CASSQVRSGEQFF. Written as DNA, the CDR3 is TGTGCCAGCAGCCAAGTAAGGAGCGGTGAGCAGTTCTTC. Looking up the rest from reference TRBV14 and TRBJ2-1 gives the full variable domain: EAGVTQFPSHSVIEKGQTVTLRCDPISGHDNLYWYRRVMGKEIKFLLHFVKESKQDESGMPNNRFLAERTGGTYSTLKVQPAELEDSGVYFCASSQVRSGEQFFGPGTRLTVL.

This rearrangement joins TRBV5-6 to TRBJ1-2; a weak D match, TRBD1 (5 bases). Germline loops: CDR1 SGHDT, CDR2 YYEEEE. This CDR3 comprises 14 residues. The V end lost 0 bases, the J end lost 4 bases, and 10 bases lay between the germline ends. The CDR3 DNA sequence: TGTGCCAGCAGCTTGGTGGTAACAGGCTATGGCTACACCTTC. Translating gives CASSLVVTGYGYTF.

The gene calls are TRBV6-5 and TRBJ2-7; 11 positions match TRBD2. This CDR3 is 13 amino acids long. J was trimmed by 5 bases and V by 5 bases; bases with no gene match: 2. The V gene's germline CDR1 is MNHEY and CDR2 SVGAGI. This chain's CDR3 is CASSPSGRNEQYF. For the CDR3, the DNA is TGTGCCAGCAGTCCTAGCGGGAGGAACGAGCAGTACTTC.